This T cell receptor beta chain was recovered during a study of shared clonotypes between healthy human individuals. The CDR3 is made up of 15 amino acids. The germline V and J ends were trimmed by 3 bases and 4 bases, with 12 bases remaining between them. Looked up from germline, CDR1 is SEHNR and CDR2 is FQNEAQ (reference sequence). As defined, naive CD8 cells were CD45RO-negative and positively selected for CCR7, with terminally differentiated effector memory CD45RA+ cells excluded. A word on this clone: Its antigen remains unidentified.

Sequenced by immunoSEQ multiplex PCR; TCRdb stores in-frame clones only, minus some. This sample yields about 2.2 million clones, of which just over 90% are seen a single time; 1.5% to 2% belongs to the top ten. General study results and limits: Clonotypes shared by all four sorted-subset donors had higher generation probabilities than non-shared clonotypes. Among a handful of donors, around 5% of naive CD4 clonotypes were found in common. An effect of sequencing depth on clonotype sharing among donors was expected. Tissues were not sampled, only blood, and their repertoires likely differ.

Material for sequencing was naive CD8+ T cells from PBMCs. This sequence joins TRBV7-9 and TRBJ2-2; D unresolved. This clonotype originated in a man in his late teens or twenties in good health. Some clones in this sample may be carry-over from other donors' samples. CDR3 loop: CASSLGPSLTGELFF. The CDR3 DNA is TGTGCCAGCAGCTTGGGCCCGAGCCTCACCGGGGAGCTGTTTTTT.